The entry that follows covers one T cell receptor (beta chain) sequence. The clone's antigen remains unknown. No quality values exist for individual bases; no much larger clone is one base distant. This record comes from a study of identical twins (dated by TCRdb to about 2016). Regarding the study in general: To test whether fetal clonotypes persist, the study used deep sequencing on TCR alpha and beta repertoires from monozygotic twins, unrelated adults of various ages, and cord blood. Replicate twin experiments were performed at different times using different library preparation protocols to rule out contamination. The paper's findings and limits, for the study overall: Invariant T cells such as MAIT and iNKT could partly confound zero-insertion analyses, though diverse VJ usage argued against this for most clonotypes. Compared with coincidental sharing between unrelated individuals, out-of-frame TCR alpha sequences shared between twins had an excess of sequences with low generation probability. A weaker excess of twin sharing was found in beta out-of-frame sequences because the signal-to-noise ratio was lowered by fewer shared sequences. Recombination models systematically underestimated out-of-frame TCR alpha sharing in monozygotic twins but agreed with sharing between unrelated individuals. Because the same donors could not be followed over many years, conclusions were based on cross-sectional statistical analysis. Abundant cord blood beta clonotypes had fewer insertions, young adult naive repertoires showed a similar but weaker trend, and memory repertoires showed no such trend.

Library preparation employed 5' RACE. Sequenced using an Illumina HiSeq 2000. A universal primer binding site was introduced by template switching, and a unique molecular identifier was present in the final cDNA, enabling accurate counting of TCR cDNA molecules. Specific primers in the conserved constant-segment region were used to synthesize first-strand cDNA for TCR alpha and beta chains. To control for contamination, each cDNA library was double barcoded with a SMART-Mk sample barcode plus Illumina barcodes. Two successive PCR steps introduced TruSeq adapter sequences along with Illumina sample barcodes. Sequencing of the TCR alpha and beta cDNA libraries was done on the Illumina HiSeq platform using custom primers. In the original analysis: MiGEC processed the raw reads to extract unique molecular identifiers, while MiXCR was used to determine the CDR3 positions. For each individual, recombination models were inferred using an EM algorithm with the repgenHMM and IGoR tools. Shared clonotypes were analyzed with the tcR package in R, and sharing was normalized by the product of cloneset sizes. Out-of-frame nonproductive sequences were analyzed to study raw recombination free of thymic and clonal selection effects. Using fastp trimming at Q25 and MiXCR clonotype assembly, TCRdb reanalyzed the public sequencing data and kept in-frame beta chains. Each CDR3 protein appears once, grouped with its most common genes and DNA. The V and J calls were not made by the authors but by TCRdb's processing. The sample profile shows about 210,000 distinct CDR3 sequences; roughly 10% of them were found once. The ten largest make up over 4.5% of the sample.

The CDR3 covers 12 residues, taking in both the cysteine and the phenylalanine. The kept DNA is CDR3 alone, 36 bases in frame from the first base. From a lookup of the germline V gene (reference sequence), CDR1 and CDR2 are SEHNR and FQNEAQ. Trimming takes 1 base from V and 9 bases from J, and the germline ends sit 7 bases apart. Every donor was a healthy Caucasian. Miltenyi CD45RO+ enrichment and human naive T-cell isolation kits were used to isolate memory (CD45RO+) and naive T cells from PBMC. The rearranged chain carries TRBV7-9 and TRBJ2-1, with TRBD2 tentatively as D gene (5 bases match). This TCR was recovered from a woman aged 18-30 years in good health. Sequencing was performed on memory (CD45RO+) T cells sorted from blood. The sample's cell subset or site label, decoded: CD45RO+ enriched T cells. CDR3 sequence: CASSLERSEQFF. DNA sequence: TGTGCCAGCAGCTTAGAGCGGAGTGAGCAGTTCTTC.